These 28 T cell receptor beta chains came from one sample sequenced in a study of tumor and adjacent non-tumor tissue in lung cancer. RNA was extracted from bulk tissue without any cell sorting. More than 3 cm separated this lung sample from the edge of the tumor. A modified ARM-PCR protocol with three rounds of nested PCR amplified TCRbeta. TCRdb independently ran MiXCR on the multiplex PCR reads; one entry per CDR3 protein. The data contain 98,000 or so distinct CDR3 sequences, more than 80% of them singletons. Sequences were obtained from distant non-tumor lung tissue. The source is a man aged 55 to 69 with small cell lung cancer.

In regard to this clonotype: A much larger clone is a single base away; this may be a read error. The rearrangement joins TRBV28 to TRBJ1-1, with TRBD1 identical over 7 bases. This CDR3 has 15 residues. Germline CDR1 reads MDHEN; CDR2 reads SYDVKM. CDR3 bases: TGTGCCAGCAGTCTGGGCCAGACAGGGAACACTGTAGCTTTCTTT. This codes for CASSLGQTGNTVAFF.

For this clonotype: The conserved final phenylalanine or tryptophan is absent from the CDR3, which likely points to a read error. V and J are TRBV4-2 and TRBJ1-3, with D hard to call. Per the germline V gene, CDR1 is LGHNA and CDR2 is YNFKEQ. V lost 6 bases and J 3 bases, leaving 0 bases between the germline ends. CDR3 length: 10 amino acids. The DNA of the CDR3 is TGTGCCAGCAGTGGAAACACCATATATCTT. Translated, it gives CASSGNTIYL.

A remark on this clonotype: One junction end does not reproduce the germline sequence, and a read error may be involved. The rearrangement uses TRBV25-1 and TRBJ1-2, with TRBD1 matching 7 bases. Germline lookup yields CDR1 MGHDK and CDR2 SYGVNS. The CDR3 is made up of 13 amino acids. The CDR3 DNA follows: TGTGCCAGCAGTGTCAACAGGGGCTATGGCTACAGCTTC. Translating gives CASSVNRGYGYSF.

On this clonotype itself: An end of the junction differs from the germline gene, which may be a read error. Written as DNA, the CDR3 is TGTGCCAGCAGTGAAGCGGGAGTCACCTACAATGAGCAGCTCTTC. It specifies CASSEAGVTYNEQLF. V gene TRBV12-3 or TRBV12-4 combines with J gene TRBJ2-1, with 8 positions matching TRBD2. The CDR3 loop spans 15 amino acids.

This sequence joins TRBV4-2 and TRBJ2-3, with a possible D match to TRBD2 (5 bases). Germline assignment: CDR1 LGHNA and CDR2 YNFKEQ. V lost 1 base to trimming and J lost 11 bases, with 13 bases between them. This CDR3 region has 13 residues. The CDR3: CASSQAGLHMQYF. The CDR3 bases are TGTGCCAGCAGCCAAGCGGGATTACACATGCAGTATTTT.

Concerning this clonotype: Just one base apart from a much larger clone, this may be a read error. The CDR3 sequence: CARSLVFQPQHF. CDR3 nucleotides: TGTGCCAGAAGCTTAGTTTTCCAGCCCCAGCATTTT. The chain links TRBV7-8 to TRBJ1-5, with D hard to call. This CDR3 has 12 amino acids. Germline CDR1 reads SGHVS; CDR2 reads FQNEAQ.

As regards this clonotype: A junction end diverges from the germline sequence, so it may reflect a read error. The chain recombines TRBV29-1 with TRBJ2-3, with D possibly being TRBD1 (5 bases). The germline V gene has CDR1 SQVTM and CDR2 ANQGSEA. The length of the CDR3 is 13 residues. The CDR3 DNA reads TGCAGCGTTCAGAGACAGATCACAGATACACAGTATTTT. Translated: CSVQRQITDTQYF.

Of note for this clonotype: Because the CDR3 is missing its conserved closing phenylalanine or tryptophan, this is likely a read error. The chain employs TRBV6-1 and TRBJ2-2; TRBD2 matches 10 bases. From germline, CDR1 is MNHNS and CDR2 SASEGT. V lost 4 bases to trimming and J lost 4 bases; unmatched junction nucleotides: 6. There are 16 residues in the CDR3. CDR3 bases: TGTGCCAGCAGTGGGCTAGCGGGAGTAATCACCGGGGAGCTGTTTTCT. The encoded protein is CASSGLAGVITGELFS.

A remark on this clonotype: An end of the junction differs from the germline gene, which may be a read error. This chain connects TRBV6-5 to TRBJ2-3; D is perhaps TRBD2 (6 bases). This CDR3 comprises 14 residues. Germline CDR1 MNHEY, CDR2 SVGAGI. The CDR3 DNA reads TGTGCTAGCAGTTACGGGACTGGCGGGGATACGCAGTATTTT. Protein sequence: CASSYGTGGDTQYF.

The J gene is TRBJ2-1, the V gene TRBV5-1; possible D gene TRBD2, 5 bases. The V end was cut by 7 bases, the J end by 3 bases, with 14 bases between. CDR3 length equals 14 residues. Germline assignment: CDR1 SGHRS and CDR2 YFSETQ. DNA of the CDR3: TGCGCCAGCGCCTCACTAGTAGGCTACAATGAGCAGTTCTTC. Its protein product is CASASLVGYNEQFF.

This clonotype appeared a few times. A much larger clone is a single base away; this may be a read error. V gene TRBV30 combines with J gene TRBJ1-2; D remains unclear. CDR3 length equals 14 residues. Germline V gives CDR1 GTSNPN, CDR2 SVGIG (reference sequence). Trimming took off 5 bases at V and 5 bases at J, with 18 bases between the two ends. CDR3 DNA sequence: TGTGCCTGGGAGGACCGAACTAAAGGTTATGGCTACACCTTC. Translation gives CAWEDRTKGYGYTF. The complete variable domain, with remaining parts taken from reference TRBV30 and TRBJ1-2, reads SQTIHQWPATLVQPVGSPLSLECTVEGTSNPNLYWYRQAAGRGLQLLFYSVGIGQISSEVPQNLSASRPQDRQFILSSKKLLLSDSGFYLCAWEDRTKGYGYTFGSGTRLTVV.

The chain uses TRBV11-2 and TRBJ2-2; TRBD1 matches 10 bases. This CDR3 contains 15 residues. With 4 bases clipped from V and 6 bases from J, the junction kept 5 bases outside the gene matches. In germline, CDR1 is SGHAT, CDR2 FQNNGV. CDR3 amino acids: CASSSRQGAAGELFF. DNA of the CDR3: TGTGCCAGCAGCTCACGACAGGGGGCGGCCGGGGAGCTGTTTTTT.

Points on this clonotype: A single base separates this from a much larger clone, so it may be a read error. V usage is TRBV6-4 and J usage is TRBJ2-6, with 7 positions matching TRBD2. The CDR3 is 16 amino acids. Germline values: CDR1 MRHNA, CDR2 SNTAGT. This chain's CDR3 is CASSDRGGTGTNVLTF. CDR3 in DNA: TGTGCCAGCAGTGACCGGGGAGGGACTGGGACCAACGTCCTGACTTTC.

The J gene is TRBJ2-6, the V gene TRBV5-1; D is undetermined. Germline loops: CDR1 SGHRS, CDR2 YFSETQ. V was clipped by 0 bases and J by 4 bases, with 17 bases between them. The CDR3 loop spans 18 amino acids. DNA for the CDR3: TGCGCCAGCAGCTTGGAAACTCCGATCGGGTTCGGGGCCAACGTCCTGACTTTC. It specifies CASSLETPIGFGANVLTF.

As for this clonotype: Compared with germline, one end of the junction differs, possibly owing to a read error. The rearrangement joins TRBV6-2 or TRBV6-3 to TRBJ2-1, with 7 bases that match TRBD2. The CDR3 runs to 16 residues. Germline CDR1 reads MNHEY; CDR2 reads SVGEGT. CDR3 in amino acids: CASSLRAGDSYNEQFF. DNA of the CDR3: TGTGCAAGCAGCCTCCGGGCGGGAGATTCCTACAATGAGCAGTTCTTC.

Comment on this clonotype: An end of the junction does not agree with germline; a read error may underlie this. The V and J genes are TRBV5-6 and TRBJ2-2; 7 nucleotides agree with TRBD2. CDR1 and CDR2 (germline): SGHDT, YYEEEE. The CDR3 runs 15 residues. CDR3 bases: TGTGCCAACAGCTTGGGCGGGAGACTTTCCGGGGAGCTGTTTTTT. As protein: CANSLGGRLSGELFF.

The chain uses TRBV5-1 and TRBJ1-2, with a tentative D call TRBD1 (5 bases). The germline V and J ends were trimmed by 8 bases and 7 bases, with 18 bases remaining between them. The CDR3 runs to 13 residues. From germline, CDR1 is SGHRS and CDR2 YFSETQ. The CDR3 spells CARSQGGASGYTF. In DNA form, the CDR3 reads TGCGCCAGAAGCCAAGGCGGGGCAAGTGGCTACACCTTC.

A remark on this clonotype: This sequence may be a read error, since a much larger clone differs from it by one base. This chain joins TRBV7-8 and TRBJ2-3; no clear D. Germline V gene data show CDR1 as SGHVS and CDR2 as FQNEAQ. V dropped 1 base and J dropped 4 bases, with 15 bases sitting between them. This CDR3 spans 16 amino acids. The CDR3 nucleotides read TGTGCCAGCAGCTTAGTGCTGGTGGCGGCGGCAGATACGCAGTATTTT. Translated: CASSLVLVAAADTQYF. Full variable domain (outside the CDR3, taken from reference TRBV7-8 and TRBJ2-3): GAGVSQSPRYKVAKRGQDVALRCDPISGHVSLFWYQQALGQGPEFLTYFQNEAQLDKSGLPSDRFFAERPEGSVSTLKIQRTQQEDSAVYLCASSLVLVAAADTQYFGPGTRLTVL.

In regard to this clonotype: At one end the junction does not follow the germline gene, possibly because of a read error. The genes are TRBV29-1 and TRBJ2-1, with TRBD2 matching over 12 bases. This CDR3 is built from 18 residues. The germline V gene encodes CDR1 SQVTM and CDR2 ANQGSEA. CDR3: CSVAGGLAGGSSYSEQLF. As DNA, the CDR3 is TGCAGCGTTGCTGGGGGGCTAGCGGGAGGGAGCTCCTACAGTGAGCAGCTCTTC.

A note on this clonotype: Compared with germline, one end of the junction differs, possibly owing to a read error. The genes are TRBV5-5 and TRBJ1-5; D gene ambiguous. Looked up from germline, CDR1 is SGHKS and CDR2 is YYEKEE (reference sequence). CDR3 length: 14 amino acids. CDR3: CAGSLAWGTQPQHF. The CDR3 DNA reads TGTGCCGGCAGCTTGGCATGGGGTACCCAGCCCCAGCATTTT.

Remarks on this clonotype: A junction end diverges from the germline sequence, so it may reflect a read error. The chain recombines TRBV4-2 with TRBJ2-2; D perhaps matches TRBD2 (6 bases). CDR3 length: 15 residues. Germline V gene data show CDR1 as LGHNA and CDR2 as YNFKEQ. The CDR3, as DNA: TGTGCTAGCAACCGACTAGTGGGAGATACCGGGGAGCTGTTTTTT. Translated: CASNRLVGDTGELFF.

A word on this clonotype: Likely a read error: the CDR3 ends without its conserved phenylalanine or tryptophan. CDR3: CASISQAGWGSSYNEQFV. CDR3 bases: TGTGCCAGCATATCTCAAGCGGGGTGGGGGAGCTCCTACAATGAGCAGTTCGTC. J is TRBJ2-1 and V is TRBV12-3 or TRBV12-4, with TRBD2 matching over 7 bases. The CDR3 spans 18 residues. V dropped 7 bases and J dropped 0; count of bases not matched to a gene: 15.

Ten or more counts support this clonotype. V usage is TRBV20-1 and J usage is TRBJ2-6; 8 bases are a match to TRBD1. After removal of 3 bases from V and 2 bases from J, the junction contained 3 bases not matched to a gene. In germline, CDR1 is DFQATT, CDR2 SNEGSKA (reference sequence). The CDR3 spans 15 residues. The CDR3 nucleotides are TGCAGTGCTAGTGAACAGGGGGCTGGGGCCAACGTCCTGACTTTC. Translating it yields CSASEQGAGANVLTF.

On this clonotype: This likely comes from a read error, as the CDR3 has no conserved phenylalanine or tryptophan at its end. The V gene is TRBV7-6, the J gene TRBJ2-2; no definite D call. Germline CDR1 and CDR2: SGHVS and FNYEAQ. The CDR3 consists of 14 residues. For the CDR3, the DNA is TGTGCCAGCCGTCCAGCTTCGAACAGCGGGGAGCTGTTTCTT. Translation gives CASRPASNSGELFL.

With regard to this clonotype: At one of its ends the junction is not consistent with the germline gene, which may arise from a read error. This rearrangement joins TRBV10-2 to TRBJ2-1, with TRBD1 as a possible D gene (5 bases). The CDR3 length is 13 residues. Germline values: CDR1 WSHSY, CDR2 SAAADI. CDR3 sequence: CVSCETGQGEHFF. As DNA, the CDR3 is TGCGTCAGCTGCGAGACTGGTCAGGGTGAGCACTTCTTC.

On this clonotype itself: A much bigger clone sits one base away, suggesting this may be a read error. The rearrangement joins TRBV20-1 to TRBJ1-5; D gene unclear. The germline V gene encodes CDR1 DFQATT and CDR2 SNEGSKA (reference sequence). The CDR3 contains 12 residues. The V end lost 3 bases, the J end lost 6 bases, and 9 bases lay between the germline ends. This chain's CDR3 is CSASQRSQPQHF. The DNA of the CDR3 is TGCAGTGCTAGCCAGAGGAGTCAGCCCCAGCATTTT.

The rearrangement joins TRBV29-1 to TRBJ2-3; D possibly corresponds to TRBD2 (5 bases). Deletions cut 1 base from V and 4 bases from J, with 15 bases between. CDR3 length: 15 amino acids. Germline V gene data show CDR1 as SQVTM and CDR2 as ANQGSEA. The CDR3 region is CSVEGGAEGADTQYF. CDR3 coding DNA: TGCAGCGTTGAAGGAGGAGCGGAAGGTGCAGATACGCAGTATTTT.

This clonotype appeared once. The junction departs from germline at one end; a sequencing error may be responsible. V gene TRBV5-1 combines with J gene TRBJ1-1; D unclear. Germline V gene sequence: CDR1 SGHRS, CDR2 YFSETQ. There are 12 residues in the CDR3. CDR3 sequence: CTSRLLGTEAFF. The CDR3 region has the DNA TGCACCAGCCGACTTCTTGGCACTGAAGCTTTCTTT. The full variable domain, rest sourced from reference TRBV5-1 and TRBJ1-1, is KAGVTQTPRYLIKTRGQQVTLSCSPISGHRSVSWYQQTPGQGLQFLFEYFSETQRNKGNFPGRFSGRQFSNSRSEMNVSTLELGDSALYLCTSRLLGTEAFFGQGTRLTVV.